One and the same sample provided the 22 T cell receptor beta chains below, sequenced in a study of T cell repertoires in cytomegalovirus infection. Via MiXCR, TCRdb re-called the reads, giving one row per CDR3 protein. This table holds a few hundred thousand distinct CDR3 sequences, about 33% found once. Their antigen targets remain unknown. Sequencing was performed on cultured PBMCs, taken from culture after CMV antigen stimulation. These receptors were collected from a human donor in good health (CMV status not recorded). Some clones in this sample may be carry-over from other donors' samples.

This clonotype was seen a handful of times. The chain joins TRBV7-2 to TRBJ1-4; maybe TRBD1 (6 bases). Trimming removed 3 bases from V and 3 bases from J, with 8 bases in between. CDR1 is SGHTA and CDR2 is FQGNSA in the germline V gene. CDR3 length: 14 residues. CDR3 coding DNA: TGTGCCAGCAGCTTCAGGGGACCTAATGAAAAACTGTTTTTT. Amino acids: CASSFRGPNEKLFF.

This clonotype was recorded many times. This rearrangement joins TRBV7-2 to TRBJ1-3; D gene ambiguous. The CDR3 sequence is 14 residues long. V was clipped by 6 bases and J by 0 bases, with 9 bases between them. The germline V gene encodes CDR1 SGHTA and CDR2 FQGNSA. The CDR3 loop is CASSRSSSGNTIYF. For the CDR3, the DNA is TGTGCCAGCAGTAGGTCCAGCTCTGGAAACACCATATATTTT. Full variable domain (remainder filled in from reference TRBV7-2 and TRBJ1-3): GAGVSQSPSNKVTEKGKDVELRCDPISGHTALYWYRQSLGQGLEFLIYFQGNSAPDKSGLPSDRFSAERTGGSVSTLTIQRTQQEDSAVYLCASSRSSSGNTIYFGEGSWLTVV.

The rearrangement joins TRBV28 to TRBJ2-7, with 7 positions matching TRBD1. Germline trimming cut 6 bases from V and 1 base from J; bases unmatched to any gene: 9. This CDR3 spans 15 amino acids. Germline assignment: CDR1 MDHEN and CDR2 SYDVKM. CDR3: CASSPHRGGSYEQYF. CDR3 DNA sequence: TGTGCCAGCAGCCCGCACAGGGGCGGATCCTACGAGCAGTACTTC. Based on the CDR3 plus reference TRBV28 and TRBJ2-7, the full variable domain is DVKVTQSSRYLVKRTGEKVFLECVQDMDHENMFWYRQDPGLGLRLIYFSYDVKMKEKGDIPEGYSVSREKKERFSLILESASTNQTSMYLCASSPHRGGSYEQYFGPGTRLTVT.

This clonotype occurred many times. V is TRBV7-2 and J is TRBJ2-2, with D perhaps TRBD2 (6 bases). CDR1 and CDR2 (germline): SGHTA, FQGNSA. V lost 3 bases and J lost 0, with 11 bases in between. The CDR3 has 16 residues. The CDR3 sequence: CASSLGSGSNTGELFF. CDR3 nucleotide sequence: TGTGCCAGCAGCTTGGGTAGCGGTTCGAACACCGGGGAGCTGTTTTTT.

This clonotype was counted a few times. The chain joins TRBV4-1 to TRBJ2-4; D call uncertain. The CDR3 is 15 amino acids. Trimming left V 2 bases short and J 3 bases short, with 11 bases between. From germline, CDR1 is MGHRA and CDR2 YSYEKL. The CDR3 sequence: CASSQSLGVKNIQYF. CDR3 nucleotides: TGCGCCAGCAGCCAAAGCTTAGGCGTCAAAAACATTCAGTACTTC.

The chain links TRBV7-3 to TRBJ2-3; D not resolved. This CDR3 spans 17 amino acids. Germline CDR1 reads SGHTA; CDR2 reads FQGTGA. The V and J ends lost 4 bases and 2 bases respectively, with 19 bases between them. The CDR3 protein is CASSSSPASQYTDTQYF. For the CDR3, the DNA is TGTGCCAGCAGCTCCTCCCCAGCCAGCCAATACACAGATACGCAGTATTTT. The variable domain in full, completed from reference TRBV7-3 and TRBJ2-3, reads GAGVSQTPSNKVTEKGKYVELRCDPISGHTALYWYRQSLGQGPEFLIYFQGTGAADDSGLPNDRFFAVRPEGSVSTLKIQRTERGDSAVYLCASSSSPASQYTDTQYFGPGTRLTVL.

This clonotype came up a few times. The rearrangement uses TRBV2 and TRBJ2-5, with a possible D match to TRBD2 (5 bases). Germline V gene data show CDR1 as SNHLY and CDR2 as FYNNEI. The V gene lost 3 bases and the J gene lost 1 base, with 6 bases spanning the gap. The CDR3 covers 13 residues. The CDR3 DNA follows: TGTGCCAGCAGTGATCGGGGCCAAGAGACCCAGTACTTC. This translates into CASSDRGQETQYF.

The table lists this clonotype with a few counts. This chain joins TRBV6-2 or TRBV6-3 and TRBJ1-1, with TRBD1 matching over 7 bases. The CDR3 runs 16 residues. V lost 4 bases and J lost 10; bases outside the gene matches: 18. Germline lookup yields CDR1 MNHEY and CDR2 SVGEGT. CDR3 bases: TGTGCCAGCAGTTCACCGGGACAGAGTCTTCGTCCTGGAGCTTTCTTT. Translating gives CASSSPGQSLRPGAFF.

This clonotype was observed many times. The CDR3 loop is CASSPGTSGWGSYNEQFF. CDR3 DNA: TGTGCCAGCAGCCCTGGGACTAGCGGCTGGGGCTCCTACAATGAGCAGTTCTTC. The V call is TRBV5-4, the J call TRBJ2-1; TRBD2 matches 11 bases. Germline CDR1 SGHNT, CDR2 YYREEE (reference sequence). V trimming: 4 bases; J trimming: 0 bases; junction bases outside the gene matches: 9. The CDR3 extends over 18 amino acids.

This clonotype was picked up many times. The chain joins TRBV7-2 to TRBJ2-1; possibly TRBD1 for D (6 bases). Germline V gene lookup returns CDR1 SGHTA and CDR2 FQGNSA. The CDR3 runs 17 residues. V was shortened by 3 bases and J by 0 bases, with 15 bases between the two germline ends. In DNA form, the CDR3 reads TGTGCCAGCAGCTTCAATCTCGGACAGAGCTCCTACAATGAGCAGTTCTTC. Translation gives CASSFNLGQSSYNEQFF.

The chain is built from TRBV6-1 and TRBJ2-4; weak D call: TRBD1 (5 bases). The V and J ends lost 4 bases and 0 bases respectively, with 13 bases between them. Germline V gene sequence: CDR1 MNHNS, CDR2 SASEGT. CDR3 size: 16 residues. This CDR3 reads CASSVGHDLAKNIQYF. The DNA of the CDR3 is TGTGCCAGCAGTGTCGGACACGATCTAGCCAAAAACATTCAGTACTTC.

V gene TRBV7-2 combines with J gene TRBJ2-3; D gene ambiguous. The ends were cut back, 4 bases at V and 6 bases at J, with 5 bases in the middle. CDR1 SGHTA and CDR2 FQGNSA come from the germline V gene. The length of the CDR3 is 11 residues. CDR3 coding DNA: TGTGCCAGCAGCTGGATGGATACGCAGTATTTT. Amino acids: CASSWMDTQYF.

V and J are TRBV7-9 and TRBJ2-1, with 13 bases lining up with TRBD2. Germline CDR1 reads SEHNR; CDR2 reads FQNEAQ (reference sequence). With V trimmed by 0 bases and J by 7 bases, 0 bases remained unmatched. This CDR3 spans 15 amino acids. The CDR3 loop reads CASSLALAGGNEQFF. In DNA, the CDR3 is TGTGCCAGCAGCTTAGCACTAGCGGGAGGGAATGAGCAGTTCTTC.

The sample holds many counts of this clonotype. CDR3 coding DNA: TGTGCCAGCAGCCGTAGCGGGGGCACAGATACGCAGTATTTT. Protein product: CASSRSGGTDTQYF. The chain joins TRBV7-2 to TRBJ2-3; 8 nucleotides match TRBD2. Germline V CDR1 and CDR2: SGHTA, FQGNSA. The CDR3 sequence is 14 residues long. V lost 5 bases and J lost 1; bases outside the gene matches: 2.

The chain uses TRBV19 and TRBJ2-3; 9 bases map to TRBD2. The CDR3 is made up of 14 amino acids. CDR1 is LNHDA, CDR2 SQIVND, per germline (reference sequence). V was clipped by 7 bases and J by 4 bases; unmatched bases: 6. The CDR3 is CASKVAGAADTQYF. DNA for the CDR3: TGTGCCAGTAAGGTAGCGGGAGCGGCAGATACGCAGTATTTT.

The chain links TRBV7-2 to TRBJ2-3; 8 bases are a match to TRBD2. The trim removed 4 bases at V and 4 bases at J, leaving 7 bases unmatched. CDR1 is SGHTA, CDR2 FQGNSA, per germline. CDR3 length equals 15 residues. The CDR3 loop is CASSSSGSFADTQYF. The CDR3 coding sequence is TGTGCCAGCAGCTCGAGCGGGAGTTTTGCAGATACGCAGTATTTT.

The sample holds many counts of this clonotype. The V and J genes are TRBV7-2 and TRBJ1-1; D gene unclear. This CDR3 region has 15 residues. Germline V gene sequence: CDR1 SGHTA, CDR2 FQGNSA. Trimming stripped 5 bases from V and 1 base from J, with 14 bases between. The CDR3 loop reads CASSMTQFQNTEAFF. CDR3 nucleotides: TGTGCCAGCAGCATGACACAGTTCCAGAACACTGAAGCTTTCTTT.

The rearrangement links TRBV7-9 to TRBJ2-3; 13 nucleotides align to TRBD2. The length of the CDR3 is 17 residues. The junction had 7 bases not matched to a gene; V was cut back by 5 bases and J by 2 bases. Germline CDR1 SEHNR, CDR2 FQNEAQ (reference sequence). CDR3 amino acids: CASSRRLAGGFTDTQYF. CDR3 DNA sequence: TGTGCCAGCAGCCGCAGACTAGCGGGAGGTTTCACAGATACGCAGTATTTT.

This clonotype was found a few times. This chain uses TRBV7-2 with TRBJ1-5; perhaps TRBD1 as D (6 bases). The CDR3 contains 14 residues. Germline V CDR1 and CDR2: SGHTA, FQGNSA. V gave up 5 bases and J gave up 4 bases, with 12 bases separating them. The CDR3 loop is CASSDNRANQPQHF. The CDR3 DNA is TGTGCCAGCAGCGACAACAGGGCGAATCAGCCCCAGCATTTT.

This chain uses TRBV11-2 with TRBJ1-1; possible D gene TRBD1, 6 bases. Trimming stripped 5 bases from V and 5 bases from J, with 15 bases between. The CDR3 runs 14 residues. Germline V gene data show CDR1 as SGHAT and CDR2 as FQNNGV. The CDR3 sequence: CASSRGGRGTEAFF. The CDR3 nucleotides read TGTGCCAGCAGCCGAGGGGGGAGAGGAACTGAAGCTTTCTTT.

The chain links TRBV4-2 to TRBJ1-1; no reliable D call. The CDR3 length is 14 residues. Germline V gene data show CDR1 as LGHNA and CDR2 as YNFKEQ. V was shortened by 0 bases and J by 5 bases, with 10 bases between the two germline ends. Written as DNA, the CDR3 is TGTGCCAGCAGCCAAGAAGTGGGGAGGACTGAAGCTTTCTTT. This encodes CASSQEVGRTEAFF.

V is TRBV12-3 or TRBV12-4 and J is TRBJ2-7; 8 nucleotides line up with TRBD1. The CDR3 totals 14 residues. V shed 5 bases and J 1 base; nucleotides not matched to a gene: 4. CDR3 loop: CASSVQGGSYEQYF. In DNA, the CDR3 is TGTGCCAGCAGTGTACAGGGGGGATCCTACGAGCAGTACTTC.